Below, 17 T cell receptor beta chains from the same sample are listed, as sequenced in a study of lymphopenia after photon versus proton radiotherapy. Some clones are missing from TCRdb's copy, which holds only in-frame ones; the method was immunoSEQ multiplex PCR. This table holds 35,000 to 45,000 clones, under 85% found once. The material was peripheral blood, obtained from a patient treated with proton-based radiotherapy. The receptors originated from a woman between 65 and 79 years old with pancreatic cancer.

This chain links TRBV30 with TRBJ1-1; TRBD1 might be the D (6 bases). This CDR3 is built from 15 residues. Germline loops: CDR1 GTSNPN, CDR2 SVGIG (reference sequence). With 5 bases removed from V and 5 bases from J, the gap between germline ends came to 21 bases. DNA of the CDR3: TGTGCCTGGGCTCCTACCGGGACATGGGGTACTGAAGCTTTCTTT. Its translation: CAWAPTGTWGTEAFF.

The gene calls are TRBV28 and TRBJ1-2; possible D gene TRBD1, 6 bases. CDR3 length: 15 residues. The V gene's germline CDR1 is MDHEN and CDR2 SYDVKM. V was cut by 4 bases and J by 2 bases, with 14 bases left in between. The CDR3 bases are TGTGCCAGCAGTTCAGGGGACTTAAGCAACTATGGCTACACCTTC. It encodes CASSSGDLSNYGYTF.

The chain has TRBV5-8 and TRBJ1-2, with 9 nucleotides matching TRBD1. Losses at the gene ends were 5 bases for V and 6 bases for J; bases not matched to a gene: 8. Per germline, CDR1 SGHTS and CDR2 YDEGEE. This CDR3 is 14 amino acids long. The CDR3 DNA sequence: TGTGCCAGCAGGACGGACAGGGGAGGAGATGGCTACACCTTC. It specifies CASRTDRGGDGYTF. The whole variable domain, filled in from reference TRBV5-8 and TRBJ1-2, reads EAGVTQSPTHLIKTRGQQATLRCSPISGHTSVYWYQQALGLGLQFLLWYDEGEERNRGNFPPRFSGRQFPNYSSELNVNALELEDSALYLCASRTDRGGDGYTFGSGTRLTVV.

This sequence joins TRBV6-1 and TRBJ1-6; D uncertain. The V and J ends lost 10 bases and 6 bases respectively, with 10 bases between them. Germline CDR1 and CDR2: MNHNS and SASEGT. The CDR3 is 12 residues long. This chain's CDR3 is CATRLVNSPLHF. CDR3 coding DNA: TGTGCCACCCGACTGGTTAATTCACCCCTCCACTTT.

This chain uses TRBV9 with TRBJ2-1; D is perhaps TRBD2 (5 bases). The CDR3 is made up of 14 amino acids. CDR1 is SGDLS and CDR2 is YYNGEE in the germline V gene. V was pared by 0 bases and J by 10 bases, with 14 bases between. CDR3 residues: CASSVGPDGEEQFF. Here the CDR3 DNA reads TGTGCCAGCAGCGTAGGTCCAGATGGGGAGGAGCAGTTCTTC.

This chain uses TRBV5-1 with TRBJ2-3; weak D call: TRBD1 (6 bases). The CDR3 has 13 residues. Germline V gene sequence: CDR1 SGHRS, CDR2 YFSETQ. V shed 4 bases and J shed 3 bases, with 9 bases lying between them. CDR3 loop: CASSRGWTDTQYF. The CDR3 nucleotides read TGCGCCAGCAGCAGGGGGTGGACAGATACGCAGTATTTT.

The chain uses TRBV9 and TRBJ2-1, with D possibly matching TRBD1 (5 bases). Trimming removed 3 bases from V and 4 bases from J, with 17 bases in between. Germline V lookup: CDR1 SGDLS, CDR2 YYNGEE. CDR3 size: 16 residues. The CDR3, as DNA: TGTGCCAGCAGCGCGCCGGCTAAAGGGGATTACAATGAGCAGTTCTTC. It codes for CASSAPAKGDYNEQFF.

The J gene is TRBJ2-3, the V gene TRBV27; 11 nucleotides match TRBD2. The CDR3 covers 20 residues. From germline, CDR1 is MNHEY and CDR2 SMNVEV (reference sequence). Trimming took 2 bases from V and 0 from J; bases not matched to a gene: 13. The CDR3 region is CASSLTRLAGSPTSTDTQYF. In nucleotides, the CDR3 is TGTGCCAGCAGTTTAACCCGACTAGCGGGGAGCCCCACTAGCACAGATACGCAGTATTTT.

The CDR3 DNA reads as TGTGCCAGCAGTCTCACGGGGGCGGGAGAGAGCACAGATACGCAGTATTTT. It is translated as CASSLTGAGESTDTQYF. J is TRBJ2-3 and V is TRBV28, with TRBD2 as a possible D gene (7 bases). Germline lookup yields CDR1 MDHEN and CDR2 SYDVKM. The CDR3 is 17 amino acids. V was trimmed by 5 bases and J by 0 bases, leaving 18 bases between them.

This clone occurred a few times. CDR3 sequence (DNA): TGCGCCAGCAGCTTGGAAGGGACAGGGCTGTTTTTT. It encodes CASSLEGTGLFF. The rearrangement uses TRBV5-1 and TRBJ1-4, with TRBD1 identical over 9 bases. The CDR3 has 12 residues. The germline V gene has CDR1 SGHRS and CDR2 YFSETQ. V lost 0 bases and J lost 14; bases outside the gene matches: 2.

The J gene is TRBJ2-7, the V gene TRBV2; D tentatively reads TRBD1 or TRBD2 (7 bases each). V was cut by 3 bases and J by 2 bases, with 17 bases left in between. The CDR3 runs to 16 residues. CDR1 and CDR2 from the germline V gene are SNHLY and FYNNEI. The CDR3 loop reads CASSEGGGNPAYEQYF. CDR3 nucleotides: TGTGCCAGCAGTGAGGGAGGGGGCAATCCAGCCTACGAGCAGTACTTC.

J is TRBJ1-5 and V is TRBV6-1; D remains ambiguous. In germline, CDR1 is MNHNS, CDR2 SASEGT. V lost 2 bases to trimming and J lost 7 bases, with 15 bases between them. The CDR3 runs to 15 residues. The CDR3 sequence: CASSERWGSGQPQHF. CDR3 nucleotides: TGTGCCAGCAGTGAACGGTGGGGAAGTGGGCAGCCCCAGCATTTT.

The CDR3 sequence: CASSPKLAGGPAVSYEQYF. The CDR3 DNA follows: TGTGCCAGCTCACCAAAACTAGCGGGAGGGCCCGCTGTTTCCTACGAGCAGTACTTC. The gene calls are TRBV18 and TRBJ2-7; 13 bases map to TRBD2. This CDR3 has 19 amino acids. The germline V gene has CDR1 KGHSH and CDR2 LQKENI. Trimming at V came to 2 bases and at J to 1 base, leaving 11 bases not matched to a gene.

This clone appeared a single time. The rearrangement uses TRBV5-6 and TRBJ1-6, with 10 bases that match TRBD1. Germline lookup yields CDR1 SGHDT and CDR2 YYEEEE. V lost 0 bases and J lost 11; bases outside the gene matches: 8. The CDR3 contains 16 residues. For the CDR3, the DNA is TGTGCCAGCAGCTTGGGCCGGGTGGGGACAGGGGCACCCCTCCACTTT. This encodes CASSLGRVGTGAPLHF.

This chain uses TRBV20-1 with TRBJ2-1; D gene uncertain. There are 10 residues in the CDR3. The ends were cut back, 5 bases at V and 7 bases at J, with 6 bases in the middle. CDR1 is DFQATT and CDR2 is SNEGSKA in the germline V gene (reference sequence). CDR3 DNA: TGCAGTGCTCTCCGTAATGAGCAGTTCTTC. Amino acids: CSALRNEQFF.

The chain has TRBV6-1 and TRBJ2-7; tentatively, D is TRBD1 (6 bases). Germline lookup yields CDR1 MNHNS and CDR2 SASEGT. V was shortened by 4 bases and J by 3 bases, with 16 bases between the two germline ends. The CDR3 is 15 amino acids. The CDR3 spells CASSVSTGTYYEQYF. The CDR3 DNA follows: TGTGCCAGCAGTGTGTCAACAGGGACCTACTACGAGCAGTACTTC.

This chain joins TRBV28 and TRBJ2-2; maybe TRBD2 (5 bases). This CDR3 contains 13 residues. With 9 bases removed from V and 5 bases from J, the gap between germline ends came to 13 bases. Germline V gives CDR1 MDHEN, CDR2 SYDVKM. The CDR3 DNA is TGTGCCAGTTTGGGCCCGGGGACCGGGGAGCTGTTTTTT. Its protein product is CASLGPGTGELFF. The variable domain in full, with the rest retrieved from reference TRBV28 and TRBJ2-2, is DVKVTQSSRYLVKRTGEKVFLECVQDMDHENMFWYRQDPGLGLRLIYFSYDVKMKEKGDIPEGYSVSREKKERFSLILESASTNQTSMYLCASLGPGTGELFFGEGSRLTVL.